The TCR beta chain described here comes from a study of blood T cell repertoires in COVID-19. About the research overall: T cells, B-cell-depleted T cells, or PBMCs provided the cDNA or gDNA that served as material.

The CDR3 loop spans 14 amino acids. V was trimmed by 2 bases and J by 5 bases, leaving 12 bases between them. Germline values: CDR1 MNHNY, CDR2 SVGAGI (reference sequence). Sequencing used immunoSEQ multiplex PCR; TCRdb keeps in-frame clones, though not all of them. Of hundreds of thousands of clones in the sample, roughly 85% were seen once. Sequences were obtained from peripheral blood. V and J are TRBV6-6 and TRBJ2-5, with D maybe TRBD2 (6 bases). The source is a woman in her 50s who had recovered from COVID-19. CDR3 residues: CASSYPGGSETQYF. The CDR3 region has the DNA TGTGCCAGCAGTTACCCTGGGGGGTCGGAGACCCAGTACTTC.